The 18 T cell receptor beta chains in this list originate from one sample, sequenced in a study of OX40 agonist ivuxolimab in advanced cancers. The protocol was immunoSEQ multiplex PCR, while the TCRdb copy is restricted to in-frame clones and leaves out a portion. The table records about 88,000 clones, approximately 85% of them present only once. Sequenced material: CD4+ or CD8+ T cells sorted from blood, taken in a trial of the OX40 agonist ivuxolimab. The receptor set was obtained from an adult with an advanced solid tumor such as melanoma, head and neck, liver or kidney cancer.

The J gene is TRBJ2-3, the V gene TRBV19; the D gene could be TRBD1 or TRBD2 (5 bases each). In germline, CDR1 is LNHDA, CDR2 SQIVND (reference sequence). V lost 5 bases and J 4 bases, leaving 19 bases between the germline ends. The CDR3 length is 16 residues. CDR3 loop: CASSPPGRGEADTQYF. The CDR3 DNA reads as TGTGCCAGTAGTCCTCCAGGGAGAGGAGAGGCAGATACGCAGTATTTT.

As regards this clone: This CDR3 is missing its conserved last phenylalanine or tryptophan, likely due to a read error. No DNA is shown, since the ends of the CDR3 on it are uncertain; the CDR3 is the one TCRdb lists. The chain is built from TRBV30 and TRBJ1-6. Germline-derived CDR1 and CDR2 are GTSNPN and SVGIG (reference sequence). Counting both end residues, the CDR3 totals 11 amino acids. The CDR3 region is CAWSGGSEWRI.

The rearrangement uses TRBV19 and TRBJ2-3, with no clear D. Germline V gene lookup returns CDR1 LNHDA and CDR2 SQIVND (reference sequence). V was pared by 3 bases and J by 5 bases, with 9 bases between. The CDR3 is 13 amino acids. The chain's CDR3 is CASSIASGDTQYF. CDR3 sequence (DNA): TGTGCCAGTAGTATTGCCTCTGGAGATACGCAGTATTTT.

This chain links TRBV5-1 with TRBJ1-1; D might be TRBD1 (6 bases). Looked up from germline, CDR1 is SGHRS and CDR2 is YFSETQ. The CDR3 contains 14 residues. The ends were cut back, 4 bases at V and 4 bases at J, with 14 bases in the middle. The CDR3 spells CASSLQGSGTEAFF. In DNA form, the CDR3 reads TGCGCCAGCAGCCTACAGGGTAGCGGCACTGAAGCTTTCTTT.

The genes are TRBV2 and TRBJ2-3; 10 bases are a match to TRBD2. The CDR3 contains 14 residues. Trimming cost V 6 bases and J 4 bases; bases outside gene matches: 4. Germline V gene data show CDR1 as SNHLY and CDR2 as FYNNEI. The CDR3 loop is CASRGGLASDTQYF. The CDR3 nucleotides are TGTGCCAGCAGGGGGGGACTAGCGTCAGATACGCAGTATTTT.

The chain couples TRBV5-1 to TRBJ2-1; D not resolved. Trimming pared 7 bases from V and 7 bases from J, leaving 15 bases between. This CDR3 region has 13 residues. CDR1 and CDR2 (germline): SGHRS, YFSETQ. The CDR3 protein is CASSKVIKNEQFF. The CDR3 DNA reads TGCGCCAGCTCTAAGGTTATTAAGAATGAGCAGTTCTTC.

The J gene is TRBJ2-1, the V gene TRBV19, with TRBD2 identical over 7 bases. Germline CDR1 reads LNHDA; CDR2 reads SQIVND (reference sequence). The CDR3 length is 15 residues. V was clipped by 3 bases and J by 7 bases; unmatched bases: 9. In DNA form, the CDR3 reads TGTGCCAGTAGTATCGCCGGGACTACGAGGAATGAGCAGTTCTTC. It encodes CASSIAGTTRNEQFF. Full variable domain (remainder filled in from reference TRBV19 and TRBJ2-1): DGGITQSPKYLFRKEGQNVTLSCEQNLNHDAMYWYRQDPGQGLRLIYYSQIVNDFQKGDIAEGYSVSREKKESFPLTVTSAQKNPTAFYLCASSIAGTTRNEQFFGPGTRLTVL.

The genes are TRBV5-1 and TRBJ2-1, with 12 positions matching TRBD2. V dropped 1 base and J dropped 2; count of bases not matched to a gene: 4. In germline, CDR1 is SGHRS, CDR2 YFSETQ. CDR3 size: 17 residues. This CDR3 is CASSLTSGRLTYNEQFF. The CDR3 DNA is TGCGCCAGCAGCTTGACTAGCGGGAGGTTAACCTACAATGAGCAGTTCTTC.

The chain uses TRBV5-1 and TRBJ2-1, with TRBD2 matching over 8 bases. The junction had 9 bases not matched to a gene; V was cut back by 4 bases and J by 3 bases. The CDR3 is 16 amino acids. CDR1 is SGHRS, CDR2 YFSETQ, per germline. DNA for the CDR3: TGCGCCAGCAGCCTACTAGCGGTCGAAGGCTACAATGAGCAGTTCTTC. Translated: CASSLLAVEGYNEQFF.

There are a few counts of this clone. This chain links TRBV7-2 with TRBJ2-1; D is ambiguous. V lost 5 bases to trimming and J lost 6 bases, with 14 bases between them. Germline CDR1 reads SGHTA; CDR2 reads FQGNSA. The CDR3 has 14 residues. Here the CDR3 reads CASSPIRRTNEQFF. CDR3 DNA sequence: TGTGCCAGCAGCCCAATTCGGCGGACCAATGAGCAGTTCTTC.

This chain joins TRBV6-1 and TRBJ2-5, with 8 positions matching TRBD1. The CDR3 has 13 residues. CDR1 is MNHNS, CDR2 SASEGT, per germline. The trim removed 6 bases at V and 3 bases at J, leaving 3 bases unmatched. CDR3 in amino acids: CASRTGEKETQYF. The CDR3 DNA follows: TGTGCCAGCAGGACAGGGGAAAAAGAGACCCAGTACTTC.

The chain combines TRBV15 with TRBJ2-3; 7 bases agree with TRBD1. This CDR3 has 15 residues. CDR1 LNHNV and CDR2 YYDKDF come from the germline V gene (reference sequence). The trim removed 0 bases at V and 1 base at J, leaving 1 base unmatched. CDR3 bases: TGTGCCACCAGCAGAGATAGGGGGCGCACAGATACGCAGTATTTT. Protein product: CATSRDRGRTDTQYF.

J is TRBJ1-5 and V is TRBV15; 7 bases align to TRBD1. There are 18 residues in the CDR3. Germline V CDR1 and CDR2: LNHNV, YYDKDF (reference sequence). V lost 0 bases and J lost 7; bases outside the gene matches: 15. The CDR3 here is CATSREYRKGALGQPQHF. As DNA, the CDR3 is TGTGCCACCAGCAGAGAGTATCGGAAGGGGGCGCTAGGACAGCCCCAGCATTTT.

The rearrangement uses TRBV7-2 and TRBJ1-2, with 7 bases identical to TRBD1. This CDR3 contains 12 residues. The junction had 5 bases not matched to a gene; V was cut back by 1 base and J by 12 bases. Germline CDR1 reads SGHTA; CDR2 reads FQGNSA. The DNA of the CDR3 is TGTGCCAGCAGCTTAGACGGCAGGGGGGACACCTTC. Protein sequence: CASSLDGRGDTF.

This clone occurred a few times. The chain carries TRBV5-1 and TRBJ2-3; 7 bases align to TRBD2. CDR3 length: 14 amino acids. The germline V gene has CDR1 SGHRS and CDR2 YFSETQ. V shed 4 bases and J 0 bases; nucleotides not matched to a gene: 2. This CDR3 is CASSHSGSTDTQYF. CDR3 sequence (DNA): TGCGCCAGCAGCCATAGCGGGAGCACAGATACGCAGTATTTT. Full variable domain (remainder filled in from reference TRBV5-1 and TRBJ2-3): KAGVTQTPRYLIKTRGQQVTLSCSPISGHRSVSWYQQTPGQGLQFLFEYFSETQRNKGNFPGRFSGRQFSNSRSEMNVSTLELGDSALYLCASSHSGSTDTQYFGPGTRLTVL.

V and J are TRBV4-2 and TRBJ1-1, with 7 bases aligning to TRBD1. The V gene's germline CDR1 is LGHNA and CDR2 YNFKEQ. The CDR3 has 14 residues. After removal of 4 bases from V and 4 bases from J, the junction contained 6 bases not matched to a gene. CDR3 region: CASSLQGKGTEAFF. The CDR3 DNA sequence: TGTGCCAGCAGCCTACAGGGGAAAGGCACTGAAGCTTTCTTT.

The chain uses TRBV19 and TRBJ1-4; maybe TRBD1 (5 bases). Germline values: CDR1 LNHDA, CDR2 SQIVND (reference sequence). Between the trimmed V and J ends, which lost 3 bases and 4 bases, there was a span of 12 bases. There are 15 residues in the CDR3. CDR3 bases: TGTGCCAGTAGTATTAGACAGAACTTTAATGAAAAACTGTTTTTT. Translated, it gives CASSIRQNFNEKLFF. Looking up the rest from reference TRBV19 and TRBJ1-4 gives the full variable domain: DGGITQSPKYLFRKEGQNVTLSCEQNLNHDAMYWYRQDPGQGLRLIYYSQIVNDFQKGDIAEGYSVSREKKESFPLTVTSAQKNPTAFYLCASSIRQNFNEKLFFGSGTQLSVL.

The CDR3 here is CASSPTRSRVADTQYF. CDR3 DNA: TGTGCCAGTAGTCCCACCCGCTCGAGGGTTGCAGATACGCAGTATTTT. The gene calls are TRBV19 and TRBJ2-3; possible D gene TRBD2, 5 bases. V lost 5 bases, J lost 4 bases, and 19 bases lay in between. The CDR3 has 16 amino acids. Germline V CDR1 and CDR2: LNHDA, SQIVND (reference sequence).